This passage covers 29 T cell receptor beta chains from one sample sequenced in a study of OX40 agonist ivuxolimab in advanced cancers. Sequencing used immunoSEQ multiplex PCR; TCRdb keeps in-frame clones, though not all of them. This sample yields about 95,000 clones, of which approximately 85% are seen a single time; 3% to 4% belongs to the top ten. The starting material was CD4+ or CD8+ T cells sorted from blood, obtained in a trial of the OX40 agonist ivuxolimab. The origin of the receptors is an adult with an advanced solid tumor such as melanoma, head and neck, liver or kidney cancer.

The chain employs TRBV5-1 and TRBJ1-2, with 7 positions matching TRBD1. Germline-derived CDR1 and CDR2 are SGHRS and YFSETQ. This CDR3 comprises 14 residues. The junction had 8 bases not matched to a gene; V was cut back by 3 bases and J by 6 bases. CDR3 in DNA: TGCGCCAGCAGCTCGGACACAGGGGTCGATGGCTACACCTTC. Protein product: CASSSDTGVDGYTF.

The rearrangement joins TRBV4-2 to TRBJ1-1, with unresolved D. The CDR3 runs to 12 residues. Per the germline V gene, CDR1 is LGHNA and CDR2 is YNFKEQ. V was shortened by 6 bases and J by 0 bases, with 5 bases between the two germline ends. The CDR3, as DNA: TGTGCCAGCAGATCTATGAACACTGAAGCTTTCTTT. Translating it yields CASRSMNTEAFF.

The rearrangement uses TRBV18 and TRBJ2-1, with D possibly called TRBD1 or TRBD2 (7 bases each). CDR1 and CDR2 from the germline V gene are KGHSH and LQKENI. CDR3 length equals 15 residues. The V and J ends lost 0 bases and 7 bases respectively, with 13 bases between them. CDR3 amino acids: CASSPPFQGGNEQFF. The CDR3 nucleotides read TGTGCCAGCTCACCACCGTTCCAGGGGGGGAATGAGCAGTTCTTC.

The gene calls are TRBV30 and TRBJ2-7; 9 nucleotides agree with TRBD2. The V and J ends lost 0 bases and 3 bases, in that order; junction bases with no gene match: 6. From germline, CDR1 is GTSNPN and CDR2 SVGIG (reference sequence). The CDR3 spans 15 residues. CDR3 DNA: TGTGCCTGGAGTGTACGTGGGACTAGCTTCTACGAGCAGTACTTC. Translated: CAWSVRGTSFYEQYF.

The chain carries TRBV18 and TRBJ1-4; no clear D gene. The CDR3 is 14 amino acids. Germline CDR1 is KGHSH and CDR2 is LQKENI. V lost 3 bases and J 4 bases, leaving 9 bases between the germline ends. CDR3 loop: CASSPPLSNEKLFF. The CDR3 DNA follows: TGTGCCAGCTCACCGCCCCTGAGTAATGAAAAACTGTTTTTT.

The chain uses TRBV7-3 and TRBJ1-5, with D unresolved. Germline CDR1 is SGHTA and CDR2 is FQGTGA. The CDR3 loop spans 15 amino acids. V lost 7 bases and J 2 bases, leaving 15 bases between the germline ends. In DNA form, the CDR3 reads TGTGCCAGCACCCGTAGGCGGATGGGCAATCAGCCCCAGCATTTT. Translated: CASTRRRMGNQPQHF.

V is TRBV11-2 and J is TRBJ2-5, with 9 bases fitting TRBD1. Per the germline V gene, CDR1 is SGHAT and CDR2 is FQNNGV. This CDR3 is built from 15 residues. J was trimmed by 2 bases and V by 5 bases; bases with no gene match: 6. CDR3 sequence (DNA): TGTGCCAGCAGCCTTAGGGGACAGGGACAAGAGACCCAGTACTTC. Translation: CASSLRGQGQETQYF.

V usage is TRBV19 and J usage is TRBJ1-5, with TRBD1 as a possible D gene (5 bases). CDR1 and CDR2 from the germline V gene are LNHDA and SQIVND (reference sequence). This CDR3 has 14 amino acids. The V end lost 6 bases, the J end lost 0 bases, and 9 bases lay between the germline ends. DNA for the CDR3: TGTGCCAGTAGCCCTACAGGTAGCAATCAGCCCCAGCATTTT. Translated, it gives CASSPTGSNQPQHF.

This clone was recorded once. The CDR3 spells CASSARGFNEQYF. CDR3 nucleotide sequence: TGTGCCAGCAGTGCCAGGGGGTTCAACGAGCAGTACTTC. The rearrangement joins TRBV2 to TRBJ2-7; TRBD1 matches at 7 bases. CDR3 length: 13 residues. The germline CDR1 and CDR2 sequences are SNHLY and FYNNEI. J was trimmed by 5 bases and V by 4 bases; bases with no gene match: 5.

V is TRBV4-2 and J is TRBJ2-2; 8 nucleotides agree with TRBD2. Germline V gene sequence: CDR1 LGHNA, CDR2 YNFKEQ. This CDR3 contains 18 residues. Trimming took 4 bases from V and 4 from J; bases not matched to a gene: 14. DNA for the CDR3: TGTGCCAGCAGCCGAGAATTACCGGGACTAGGTCGCACCGGGGAGCTGTTTTTT. Translating it yields CASSRELPGLGRTGELFF.

V gene TRBV6-5 combines with J gene TRBJ2-7, with 10 nucleotides matching TRBD2. Germline CDR1 MNHEY, CDR2 SVGAGI. V lost 0 bases and J lost 11; bases outside the gene matches: 7. This CDR3 has 14 residues. The CDR3, as DNA: TGTGCCAGCAGTTACTCGCCTAGCGGGAGTAATAAGTACTTC. Its translation: CASSYSPSGSNKYF.

This clone was observed a few times. The genes are TRBV28 and TRBJ1-1; D might be TRBD1 (6 bases). Germline CDR1 MDHEN, CDR2 SYDVKM. The CDR3 loop spans 16 amino acids. Trimming left V 3 bases short and J 4 bases short, with 18 bases between. The CDR3 loop reads CASSFPTGRGGTEAFF. CDR3 coding DNA: TGTGCCAGCAGTTTTCCAACAGGGAGAGGTGGCACTGAAGCTTTCTTT.

The rearrangement links TRBV2 to TRBJ2-2; D is unclear. V was trimmed by 6 bases and J by 8 bases, leaving 10 bases between them. The V gene's germline CDR1 is SNHLY and CDR2 FYNNEI. The CDR3 extends over 12 amino acids. CDR3 protein: CASREPLGELFF. DNA of the CDR3: TGTGCCAGCAGGGAACCTTTGGGGGAGCTGTTTTTT. Drawing the rest from reference TRBV2 and TRBJ2-2, the complete variable domain is EPEVTQTPSHQVTQMGQEVILRCVPISNHLYFYWYRQILGQKVEFLVSFYNNEISEKSEIFDDQFSVERPDGSNFTLKIRSTKLEDSAMYFCASREPLGELFFGEGSRLTVL.

This chain links TRBV7-9 with TRBJ2-7; D uncertain. The CDR3 loop spans 11 amino acids. V lost 1 base, J lost 11 bases, and 9 bases lay in between. Germline-derived CDR1 and CDR2 are SEHNR and FQNEAQ (reference sequence). The CDR3 region is CASSLGPEKYF. The CDR3 coding sequence is TGTGCCAGCAGCTTAGGCCCAGAGAAGTACTTC. Using reference TRBV7-9 and TRBJ2-7 for the parts outside the CDR3, the full variable domain is DTGVSQNPRHKITKRGQNVTFRCDPISEHNRLYWYRQTLGQGPEFLTYFQNEAQLEKSRLLSDRFSAERPKGSFSTLEIQRTEQGDSAMYLCASSLGPEKYFGPGTRLTVT.

The chain carries TRBV27 and TRBJ2-1, with TRBD2 matching 9 bases. V was pared by 2 bases and J by 7 bases, with 6 bases of the junction left unmatched. The CDR3 has 15 residues. The germline gives CDR1 MNHEY, CDR2 SMNVEV (reference sequence). The CDR3 spells CASSLVGLARNEQFF. CDR3 nucleotide sequence: TGTGCCAGCAGTTTAGTGGGACTAGCTCGGAATGAGCAGTTCTTC.

V and J are TRBV21-1 and TRBJ2-1; whether TRBD2, the table's D call, matches the DNA was not checked. TRBV21-1 is classified as a pseudogene. This CDR3 is 16 amino acids long. CDR3 in DNA: TGTGCCAGCAGCCTAAAGTATGCGGAGTCCTACAATGAGCAGTTCTTC. Translation gives CASSLKYAESYNEQFF.

The V and J genes are TRBV7-8 and TRBJ1-5; no clear D. The germline V gene has CDR1 SGHVS and CDR2 FQNEAQ. The CDR3 has 13 residues. Trimming stripped 5 bases from V and 0 bases from J, with 5 bases between. CDR3 nucleotide sequence: TGTGCCAGCAGCGCCGGTAGCAATCAGCCCCAGCATTTT. Residues: CASSAGSNQPQHF.

The chain uses TRBV19 and TRBJ1-4; D unclear. CDR3 length: 11 residues. V lost 5 bases and J 6 bases, leaving 4 bases between the germline ends. Germline CDR1 reads LNHDA; CDR2 reads SQIVND (reference sequence). CDR3 nucleotide sequence: TGTGCCAGTAGTGTCGATGAAAAACTGTTTTTT. Translated: CASSVDEKLFF.

The chain recombines TRBV2 with TRBJ2-1; D remains ambiguous. Per germline, CDR1 SNHLY and CDR2 FYNNEI. This CDR3 region has 12 residues. The V end was cut by 3 bases, the J end by 4 bases, with 4 bases between. The CDR3 is CASSDYYNEQFF. As DNA, the CDR3 is TGTGCCAGCAGTGACTATTACAATGAGCAGTTCTTC.

The chain joins TRBV5-1 to TRBJ2-7; D perhaps matches TRBD1 (5 bases). Germline V gene sequence: CDR1 SGHRS, CDR2 YFSETQ. This CDR3 is built from 13 residues. V was cut by 5 bases and J by 10 bases, with 19 bases left in between. The DNA of the CDR3 is TGCGCCAGCAGGCCCCGAGGCAGGGATAACCAGTACTTC. Translating gives CASRPRGRDNQYF.

This chain joins TRBV6-1 and TRBJ2-7, with a tentative D call TRBD2 (6 bases). The CDR3 spans 16 residues. In germline, CDR1 is MNHNS, CDR2 SASEGT. Trimming left V 2 bases short and J 4 bases short, with 18 bases between. As DNA, the CDR3 is TGTGCCAGCAGTGAATGGGAAAGGGAGGAGGGGTACGAGCAGTACTTC. Its translation is CASSEWEREEGYEQYF.

The V call is TRBV27, the J call TRBJ2-7; unclear D gene. Germline V CDR1 and CDR2: MNHEY, SMNVEV (reference sequence). The CDR3 contains 13 residues. V lost 6 bases, J lost 3 bases, and 12 bases lay in between. The CDR3 sequence is CASSQTALYEQYF. CDR3 DNA: TGTGCCAGCAGCCAGACTGCCCTCTACGAGCAGTACTTC.

This rearrangement joins TRBV14 to TRBJ2-5; TRBD1 matches 7 bases. Per germline, CDR1 SGHDN and CDR2 FVKESK. The CDR3 spans 15 residues. With V trimmed by 2 bases and J by 1 base, 4 bases remained unmatched. For the CDR3, the DNA is TGTGCCAGCAGCCAACCGGGACAGATCCAAGAGACCCAGTACTTC. Its protein is CASSQPGQIQETQYF.

The chain couples TRBV28 to TRBJ2-1, with D perhaps matching TRBD1 or TRBD2 (5 bases each). V was trimmed by 10 bases and J by 2 bases, leaving 15 bases between them. The CDR3 length is 14 residues. Per the germline V gene, CDR1 is MDHEN and CDR2 is SYDVKM. In DNA, the CDR3 is TGTGCCACCGGTAGAGGGGCCACCTACAATGAGCAGTTCTTC. It encodes CATGRGATYNEQFF.

This clone has just one count. The chain carries TRBV4-3 and TRBJ2-7; 12 positions agree with TRBD2. Germline V gene lookup returns CDR1 LGHNA and CDR2 YSLEER. This CDR3 has 14 residues. With V trimmed by 3 bases and J by 4 bases, 1 base remained unmatched. The CDR3 spells CASSQTSGSYEQYF. CDR3 coding DNA: TGCGCCAGCAGCCAGACTAGCGGGAGTTACGAGCAGTACTTC.

This clone was seen once. This rearrangement joins TRBV28 to TRBJ2-6; 7 bases agree with TRBD2. Germline CDR1 and CDR2: MDHEN and SYDVKM. The CDR3 sequence is 16 residues long. The V gene end was trimmed by 4 bases and the J gene end by 3 bases; junction bases not matched to a gene: 6. The CDR3 loop is CASSSPGEGGANVLTF. The CDR3 DNA follows: TGTGCCAGCAGTTCCCCCGGGGAGGGTGGGGCCAACGTCCTGACTTTC.

This clone was observed a single time. The CDR3 nucleotides are TGTGCCAGCAGCGTGACAGGGGGCTACGAGCAGTACTTC. This codes for CASSVTGGYEQYF. The rearrangement uses TRBV9 and TRBJ2-7; TRBD1 matches at 9 bases. Trimming cost V 2 bases and J 3 bases; bases outside gene matches: 0. The CDR3 consists of 13 residues. The germline gives CDR1 SGDLS, CDR2 YYNGEE.

This clone was counted a single time. V and J are TRBV28 and TRBJ2-5; D unresolved. Per germline, CDR1 MDHEN and CDR2 SYDVKM. This CDR3 region has 13 residues. Trimming took off 4 bases at V and 4 bases at J, with 10 bases between the two ends. The CDR3 loop is CASSSLRSETQYF. The CDR3 DNA follows: TGTGCCAGCAGTTCCTTGAGGTCAGAGACCCAGTACTTC. Full variable domain (remainder filled in from reference TRBV28 and TRBJ2-5): DVKVTQSSRYLVKRTGEKVFLECVQDMDHENMFWYRQDPGLGLRLIYFSYDVKMKEKGDIPEGYSVSREKKERFSLILESASTNQTSMYLCASSSLRSETQYFGPGTRLLVL.

The chain employs TRBV30 and TRBJ2-7, with D perhaps matching TRBD2 (6 bases). The CDR3 loop spans 12 amino acids. The V gene lost 3 bases and the J gene lost 3 bases, with 9 bases spanning the gap. In germline, CDR1 is GTSNPN, CDR2 SVGIG (reference sequence). This chain's CDR3 is CAWSSGVYEQYF. The CDR3 bases are TGTGCCTGGAGCTCGGGGGTCTACGAGCAGTACTTC.